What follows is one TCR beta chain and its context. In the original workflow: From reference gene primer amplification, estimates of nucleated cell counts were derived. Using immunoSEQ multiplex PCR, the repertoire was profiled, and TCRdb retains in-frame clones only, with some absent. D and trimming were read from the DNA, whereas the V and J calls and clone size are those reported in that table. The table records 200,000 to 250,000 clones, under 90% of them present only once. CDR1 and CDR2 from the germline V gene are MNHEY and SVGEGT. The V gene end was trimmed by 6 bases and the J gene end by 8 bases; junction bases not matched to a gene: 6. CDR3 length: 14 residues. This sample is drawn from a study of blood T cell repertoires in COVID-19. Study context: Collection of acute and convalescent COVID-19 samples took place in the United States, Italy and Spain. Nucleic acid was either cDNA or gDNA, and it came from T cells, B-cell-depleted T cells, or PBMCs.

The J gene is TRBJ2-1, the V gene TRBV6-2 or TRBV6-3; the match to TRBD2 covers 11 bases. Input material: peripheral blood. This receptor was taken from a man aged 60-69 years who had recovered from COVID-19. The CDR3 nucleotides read TGTGCCAGCAGCATCTTAGCGGGAGGGGATGAGCAGTTCTTC. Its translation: CASSILAGGDEQFF.